This TCR beta chain emerged from a study of CD8 T cells in Susac syndrome. This CDR3 spans 13 amino acids. V lost 1 base and J lost 3, with 10 bases in between. Per the germline V gene, CDR1 is DFQATT and CDR2 is SNEGSKA (reference sequence). The RNA, about 0.45 to 1 ug, was put through reverse transcription using random hexamers. TCRdb reprocessed the immunoSEQ multiplex PCR reads with MiXCR, giving one entry per CDR3 protein. The sample holds some 200,000 distinct CDR3 sequences, 80% to 95% seen once. The chain recombines TRBV20-1 with TRBJ2-7; the D gene is possibly TRBD1 (5 bases). The sequence was collected from a human donor with multiple sclerosis. The sequenced sample consisted of CD8+ T cells from PBMCs. The CDR3: CSARAFQGYEQYF. The CDR3 nucleotides read TGCAGTGCTAGAGCCTTTCAGGGCTACGAGCAGTACTTC.